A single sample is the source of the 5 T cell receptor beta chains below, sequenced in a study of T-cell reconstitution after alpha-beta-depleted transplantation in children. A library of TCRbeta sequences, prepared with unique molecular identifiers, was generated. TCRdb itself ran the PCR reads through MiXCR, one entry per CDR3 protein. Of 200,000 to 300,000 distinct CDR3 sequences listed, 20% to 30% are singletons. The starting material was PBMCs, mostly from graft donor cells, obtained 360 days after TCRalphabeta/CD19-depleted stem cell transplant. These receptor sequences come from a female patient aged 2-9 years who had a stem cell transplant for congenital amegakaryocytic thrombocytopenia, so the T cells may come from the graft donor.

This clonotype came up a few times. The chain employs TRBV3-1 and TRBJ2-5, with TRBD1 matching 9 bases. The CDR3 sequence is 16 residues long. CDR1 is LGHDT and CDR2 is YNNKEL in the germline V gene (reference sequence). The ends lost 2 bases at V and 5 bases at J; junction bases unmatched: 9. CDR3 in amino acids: CASSQNAGQGPETQYF. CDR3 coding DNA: TGTGCCAGCAGCCAAAACGCCGGACAGGGGCCGGAGACCCAGTACTTC.

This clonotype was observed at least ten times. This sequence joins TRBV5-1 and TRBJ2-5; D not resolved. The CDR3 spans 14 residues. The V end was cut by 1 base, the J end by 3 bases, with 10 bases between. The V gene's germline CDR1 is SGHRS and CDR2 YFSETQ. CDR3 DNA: TGCGCCAGCAGCTTGTGGCAGGCCAAAGAGACCCAGTACTTC. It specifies CASSLWQAKETQYF.

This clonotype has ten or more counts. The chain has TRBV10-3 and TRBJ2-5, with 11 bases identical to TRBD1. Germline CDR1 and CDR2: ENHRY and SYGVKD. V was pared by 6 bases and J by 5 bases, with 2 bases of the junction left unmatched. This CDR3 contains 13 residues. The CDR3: CAIRGQGEETQYF. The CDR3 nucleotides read TGTGCCATCAGGGGACAGGGGGAGGAGACCCAGTACTTC.

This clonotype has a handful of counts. CDR3 region: CSARPPGSVGYNEQFF. CDR3 coding DNA: TGCAGTGCTAGACCCCCCGGTAGCGTCGGGTACAATGAGCAGTTCTTC. V gene TRBV20-1 combines with J gene TRBJ2-1, with D possibly matching TRBD2 (5 bases). CDR3 length: 16 residues. Germline values: CDR1 DFQATT, CDR2 SNEGSKA (reference sequence). V was cut by 2 bases and J by 4 bases, with 18 bases left in between.

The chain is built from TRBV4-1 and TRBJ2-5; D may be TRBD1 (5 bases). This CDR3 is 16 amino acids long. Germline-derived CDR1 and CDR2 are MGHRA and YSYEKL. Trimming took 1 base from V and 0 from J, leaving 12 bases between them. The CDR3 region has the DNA TGCGCCAGCAGCCAAGTAGACAGAAGGTACCAAGAGACCCAGTACTTC. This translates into CASSQVDRRYQETQYF.